One sample yielded the 4 T cell receptor beta chains listed below, sequenced in a study of blood T cell repertoires in COVID-19. TCRdb's copy holds only in-frame clones and misses some; the assay was immunoSEQ multiplex PCR. In the table there are 250,000 or so clones, roughly four fifths of which are singletons. Sequencing input: peripheral blood. These TCRs come from a man aged 30-40 years who had recovered from COVID-19.

The rearrangement uses TRBV11-3 and TRBJ2-5, with 9 bases aligning to TRBD2. Germline V gene lookup returns CDR1 SGHNT and CDR2 YENEEA. CDR3 length equals 17 residues. The V gene end was trimmed by 1 base and the J gene end by 0 bases; junction bases not matched to a gene: 6. The CDR3 coding sequence is TGTGCCAGCAGCTTAGGGGTTCTAGCGGGAAACCAAGAGACCCAGTACTTC. This translates into CASSLGVLAGNQETQYF.

The chain employs TRBV15 and TRBJ2-3; perhaps TRBD2 as D (6 bases). Trimming cost V 3 bases and J 2 bases, with 9 bases left between them. The germline V gene encodes CDR1 LNHNV and CDR2 YYDKDF (reference sequence). The CDR3 is 14 residues long. CDR3 amino acids: CATSSGGPTDTQYF. Written as DNA, the CDR3 is TGTGCCACCAGCAGCGGGGGTCCCACAGATACGCAGTATTTT.

This sequence joins TRBV7-2 and TRBJ1-5, with D unclear. Trimming took 2 bases from V and 4 from J, leaving 6 bases between them. The CDR3 spans 13 residues. In germline, CDR1 is SGHTA, CDR2 FQGNSA. In DNA, the CDR3 is TGTGCCAGCAGCTTAACGGGGAATCAGCCCCAGCATTTT. It yields the protein CASSLTGNQPQHF.

This chain joins TRBV5-1 and TRBJ2-1; D may be TRBD2 (5 bases). V was clipped by 0 bases and J by 9 bases, with 16 bases between them. CDR1 SGHRS and CDR2 YFSETQ come from the germline V gene. The CDR3 runs 15 residues. The CDR3 region has the DNA TGCGCCAGCAGCTTGGCGGGAATTTCGCTTCTTGAGCAGTTCTTC. Its protein is CASSLAGISLLEQFF.